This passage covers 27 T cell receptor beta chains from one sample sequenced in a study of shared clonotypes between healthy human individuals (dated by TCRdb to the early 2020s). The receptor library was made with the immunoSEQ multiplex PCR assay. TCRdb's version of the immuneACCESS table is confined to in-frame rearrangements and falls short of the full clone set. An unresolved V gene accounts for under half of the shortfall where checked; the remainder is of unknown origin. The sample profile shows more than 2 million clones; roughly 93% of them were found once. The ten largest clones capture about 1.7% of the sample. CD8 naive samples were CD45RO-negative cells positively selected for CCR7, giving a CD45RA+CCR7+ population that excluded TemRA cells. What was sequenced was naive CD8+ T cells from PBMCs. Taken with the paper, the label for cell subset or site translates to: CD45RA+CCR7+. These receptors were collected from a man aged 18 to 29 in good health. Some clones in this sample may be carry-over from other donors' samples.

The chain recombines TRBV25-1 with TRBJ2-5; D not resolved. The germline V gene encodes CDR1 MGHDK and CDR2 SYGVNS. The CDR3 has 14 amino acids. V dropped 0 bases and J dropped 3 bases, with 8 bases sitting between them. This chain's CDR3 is CASSEYRREETQYF. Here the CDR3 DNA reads TGTGCCAGCAGTGAATATCGTAGGGAAGAGACCCAGTACTTC.

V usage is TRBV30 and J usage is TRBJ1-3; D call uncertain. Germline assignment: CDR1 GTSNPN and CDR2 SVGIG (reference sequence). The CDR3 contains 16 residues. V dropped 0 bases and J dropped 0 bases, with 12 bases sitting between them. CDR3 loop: CAWSVGALHSGNTIYF. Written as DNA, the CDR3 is TGTGCCTGGAGTGTCGGAGCGCTACACTCTGGAAACACCATATATTTT.

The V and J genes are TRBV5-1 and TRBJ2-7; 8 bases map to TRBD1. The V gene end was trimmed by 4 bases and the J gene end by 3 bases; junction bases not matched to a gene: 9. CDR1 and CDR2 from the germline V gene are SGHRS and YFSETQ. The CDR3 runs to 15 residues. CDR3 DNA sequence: TGCGCCAGCAGCACCTGGACAGGGCACTACTACGAGCAGTACTTC. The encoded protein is CASSTWTGHYYEQYF.

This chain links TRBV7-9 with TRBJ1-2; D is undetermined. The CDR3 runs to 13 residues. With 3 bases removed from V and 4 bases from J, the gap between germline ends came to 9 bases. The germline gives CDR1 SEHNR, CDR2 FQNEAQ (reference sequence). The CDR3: CASSLASFYGYTF. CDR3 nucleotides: TGTGCCAGCAGCTTGGCCTCCTTCTATGGCTACACCTTC. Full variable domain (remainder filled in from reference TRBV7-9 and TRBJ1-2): DTGVSQNPRHKITKRGQNVTFRCDPISEHNRLYWYRQTLGQGPEFLTYFQNEAQLEKSRLLSDRFSAERPKGSFSTLEIQRTEQGDSAMYLCASSLASFYGYTFGSGTRLTVV.

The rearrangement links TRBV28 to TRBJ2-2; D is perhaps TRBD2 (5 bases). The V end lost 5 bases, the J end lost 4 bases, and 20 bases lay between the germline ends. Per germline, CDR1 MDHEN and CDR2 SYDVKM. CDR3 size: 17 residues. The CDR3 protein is CASSLTGVSGPTGELFF. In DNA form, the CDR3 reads TGTGCCAGCAGTCTTACGGGCGTCAGCGGACCCACCGGGGAGCTGTTTTTT.

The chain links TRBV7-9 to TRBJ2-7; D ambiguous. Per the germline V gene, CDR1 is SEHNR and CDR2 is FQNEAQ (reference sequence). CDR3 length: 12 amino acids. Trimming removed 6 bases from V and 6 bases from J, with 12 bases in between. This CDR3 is CASRPPLGEQYF. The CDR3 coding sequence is TGTGCCAGCAGACCACCCTTGGGCGAGCAGTACTTC.

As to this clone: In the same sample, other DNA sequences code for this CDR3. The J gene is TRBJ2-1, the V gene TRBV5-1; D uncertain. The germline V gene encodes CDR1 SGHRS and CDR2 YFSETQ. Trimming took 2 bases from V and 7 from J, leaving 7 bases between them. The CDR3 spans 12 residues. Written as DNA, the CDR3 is TGCGCCAGCAGCTTCTTCGGTAATGAGCAGTTCTTC. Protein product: CASSFFGNEQFF.

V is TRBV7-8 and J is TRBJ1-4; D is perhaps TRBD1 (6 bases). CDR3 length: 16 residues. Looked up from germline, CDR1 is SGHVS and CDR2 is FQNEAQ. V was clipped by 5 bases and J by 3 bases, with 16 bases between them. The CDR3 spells CASSPFLGAANEKLFF. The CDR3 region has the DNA TGTGCCAGCAGCCCCTTTCTGGGGGCTGCTAATGAAAAACTGTTTTTT. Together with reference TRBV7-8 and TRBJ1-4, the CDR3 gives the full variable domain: GAGVSQSPRYKVAKRGQDVALRCDPISGHVSLFWYQQALGQGPEFLTYFQNEAQLDKSGLPSDRFFAERPEGSVSTLKIQRTQQEDSAVYLCASSPFLGAANEKLFFGSGTQLSVL.

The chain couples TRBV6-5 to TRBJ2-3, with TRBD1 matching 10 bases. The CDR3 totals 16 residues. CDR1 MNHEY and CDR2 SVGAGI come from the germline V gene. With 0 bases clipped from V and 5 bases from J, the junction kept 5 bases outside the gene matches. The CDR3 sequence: CASSYSEGTGVDTQYF. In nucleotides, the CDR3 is TGTGCCAGCAGTTACTCGGAGGGGACAGGGGTAGATACGCAGTATTTT.

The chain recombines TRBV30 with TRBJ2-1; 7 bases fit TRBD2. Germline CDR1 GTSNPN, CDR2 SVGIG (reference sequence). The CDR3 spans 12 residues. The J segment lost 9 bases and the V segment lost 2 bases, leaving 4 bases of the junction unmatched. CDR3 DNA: TGTGCCTGGAGTAAGCGGGAAGGTGAGCAGTTCTTC. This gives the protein CAWSKREGEQFF.

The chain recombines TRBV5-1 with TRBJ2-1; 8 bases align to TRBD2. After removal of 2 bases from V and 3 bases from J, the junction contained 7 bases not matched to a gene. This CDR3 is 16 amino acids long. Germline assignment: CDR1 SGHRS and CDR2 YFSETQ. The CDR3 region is CASSFGLAGNYNEQFF. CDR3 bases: TGCGCCAGCAGCTTCGGCCTAGCGGGCAACTACAATGAGCAGTTCTTC.

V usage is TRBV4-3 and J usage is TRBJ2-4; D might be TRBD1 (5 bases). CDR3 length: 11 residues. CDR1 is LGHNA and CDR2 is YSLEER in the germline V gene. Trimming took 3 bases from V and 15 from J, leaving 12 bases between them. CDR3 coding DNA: TGCGCCAGCAGCCAGATGGGGCGTACGTACTTC. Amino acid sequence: CASSQMGRTYF.

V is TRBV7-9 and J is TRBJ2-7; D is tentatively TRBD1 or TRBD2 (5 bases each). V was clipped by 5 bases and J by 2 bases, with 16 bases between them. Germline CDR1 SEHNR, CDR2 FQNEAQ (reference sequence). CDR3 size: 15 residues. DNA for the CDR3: TGTGCCAGCAGCCGTGGGGCGGGCTCCGCCTACGAGCAGTACTTC. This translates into CASSRGAGSAYEQYF.

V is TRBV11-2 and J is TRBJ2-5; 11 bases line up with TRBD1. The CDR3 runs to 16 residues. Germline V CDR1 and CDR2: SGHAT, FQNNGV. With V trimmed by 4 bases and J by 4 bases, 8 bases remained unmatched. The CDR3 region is CASSWTGGAVRETQYF. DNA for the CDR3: TGTGCCAGCAGCTGGACAGGGGGCGCGGTACGAGAGACCCAGTACTTC.

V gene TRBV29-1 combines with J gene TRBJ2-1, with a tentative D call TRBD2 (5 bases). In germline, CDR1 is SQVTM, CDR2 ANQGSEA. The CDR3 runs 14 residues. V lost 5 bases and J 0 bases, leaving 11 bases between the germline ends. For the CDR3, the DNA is TGCAGCGTTTCAATAGGGAGCTCCTACAATGAGCAGTTCTTC. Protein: CSVSIGSSYNEQFF.

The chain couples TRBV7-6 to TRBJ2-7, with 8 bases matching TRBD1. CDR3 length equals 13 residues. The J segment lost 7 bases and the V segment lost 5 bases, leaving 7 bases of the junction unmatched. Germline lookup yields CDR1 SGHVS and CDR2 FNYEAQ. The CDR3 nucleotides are TGTGCCAGCAGCACGGGACAGGCCGGGGAGCAGTACTTC. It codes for CASSTGQAGEQYF.

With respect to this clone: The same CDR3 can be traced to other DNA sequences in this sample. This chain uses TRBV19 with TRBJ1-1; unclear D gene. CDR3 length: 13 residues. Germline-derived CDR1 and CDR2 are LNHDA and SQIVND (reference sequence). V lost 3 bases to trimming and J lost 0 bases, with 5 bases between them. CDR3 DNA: TGTGCCAGTAGTATTAACATGAACACTGAAGCTTTCTTT. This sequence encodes CASSINMNTEAFF.

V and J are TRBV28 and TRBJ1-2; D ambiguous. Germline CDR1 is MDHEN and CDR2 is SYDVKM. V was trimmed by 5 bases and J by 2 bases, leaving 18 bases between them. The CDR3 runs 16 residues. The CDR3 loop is CASSPTPPSRNYGYTF. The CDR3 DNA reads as TGTGCCAGCAGTCCAACCCCGCCCAGCAGGAACTATGGCTACACCTTC.

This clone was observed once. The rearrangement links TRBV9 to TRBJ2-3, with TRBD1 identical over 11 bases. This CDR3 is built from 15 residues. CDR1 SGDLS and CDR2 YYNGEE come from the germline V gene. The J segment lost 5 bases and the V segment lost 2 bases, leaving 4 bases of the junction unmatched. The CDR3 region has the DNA TGTGCCAGCAGCGTTCAGGACAGGGGGCAAGATACGCAGTATTTT. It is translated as CASSVQDRGQDTQYF. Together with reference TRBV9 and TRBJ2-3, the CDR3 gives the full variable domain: DSGVTQTPKHLITATGQRVTLRCSPRSGDLSVYWYQQSLDQGLQFLIQYYNGEERAKGNILERFSAQQFPDLHSELNLSSLELGDSALYFCASSVQDRGQDTQYFGPGTRLTVL.

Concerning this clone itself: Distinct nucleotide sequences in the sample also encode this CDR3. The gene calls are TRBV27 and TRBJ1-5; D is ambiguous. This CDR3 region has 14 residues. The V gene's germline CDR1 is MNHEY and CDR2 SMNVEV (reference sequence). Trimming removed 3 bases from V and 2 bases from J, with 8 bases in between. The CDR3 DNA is TGTGCCAGCAGTTTGAGGGATGGCAATCAGCCCCAGCATTTT. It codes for CASSLRDGNQPQHF.

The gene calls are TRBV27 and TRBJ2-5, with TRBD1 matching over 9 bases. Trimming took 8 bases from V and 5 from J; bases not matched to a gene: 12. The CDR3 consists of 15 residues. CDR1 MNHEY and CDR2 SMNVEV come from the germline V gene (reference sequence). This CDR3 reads CASGHRDRDGETQYF. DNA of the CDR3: TGTGCCAGCGGCCACCGGGACAGGGACGGTGAGACCCAGTACTTC.

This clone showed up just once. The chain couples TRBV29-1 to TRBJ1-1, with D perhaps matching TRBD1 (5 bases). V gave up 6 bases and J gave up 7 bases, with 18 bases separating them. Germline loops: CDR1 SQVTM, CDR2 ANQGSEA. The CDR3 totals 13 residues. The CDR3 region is CSVRGGELLEAFF. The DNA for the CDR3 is TGCAGCGTGAGGGGAGGGGAGTTACTTGAAGCTTTCTTT.

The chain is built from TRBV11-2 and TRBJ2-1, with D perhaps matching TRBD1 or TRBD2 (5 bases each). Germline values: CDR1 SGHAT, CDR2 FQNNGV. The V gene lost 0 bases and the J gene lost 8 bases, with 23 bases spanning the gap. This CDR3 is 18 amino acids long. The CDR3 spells CASSLDPLFSELGDEQFF. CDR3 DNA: TGTGCCAGCAGCTTAGATCCCCTTTTCTCGGAGCTGGGGGATGAGCAGTTCTTC.

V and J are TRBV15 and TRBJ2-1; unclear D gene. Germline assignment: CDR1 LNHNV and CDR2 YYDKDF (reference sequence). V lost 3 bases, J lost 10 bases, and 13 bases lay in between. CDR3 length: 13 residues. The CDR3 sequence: CATSRTWVGEQFF. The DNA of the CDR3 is TGTGCCACCAGCAGGACATGGGTAGGGGAGCAGTTCTTC.

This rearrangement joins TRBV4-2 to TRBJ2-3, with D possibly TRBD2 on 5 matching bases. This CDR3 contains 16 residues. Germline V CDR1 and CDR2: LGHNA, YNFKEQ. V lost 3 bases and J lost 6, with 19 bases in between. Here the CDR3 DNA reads TGTGCCAGCAGCCAGGAGCGACACCAACGAGGGGATACGCAGTATTTT. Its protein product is CASSQERHQRGDTQYF.

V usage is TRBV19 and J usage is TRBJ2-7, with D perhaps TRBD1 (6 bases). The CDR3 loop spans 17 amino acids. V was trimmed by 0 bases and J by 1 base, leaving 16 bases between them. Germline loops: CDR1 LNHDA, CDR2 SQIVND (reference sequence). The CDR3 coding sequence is TGTGCCAGTAGTATAGAATCCTTCCCAGGGGAGTCCTACGAGCAGTACTTC. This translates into CASSIESFPGESYEQYF.

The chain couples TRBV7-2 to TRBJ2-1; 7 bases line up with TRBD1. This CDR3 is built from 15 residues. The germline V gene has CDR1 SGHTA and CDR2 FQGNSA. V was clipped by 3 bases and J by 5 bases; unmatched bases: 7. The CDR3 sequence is CASSLTGMEDNEQFF. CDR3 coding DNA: TGTGCCAGCAGCTTGACAGGGATGGAGGACAATGAGCAGTTCTTC.